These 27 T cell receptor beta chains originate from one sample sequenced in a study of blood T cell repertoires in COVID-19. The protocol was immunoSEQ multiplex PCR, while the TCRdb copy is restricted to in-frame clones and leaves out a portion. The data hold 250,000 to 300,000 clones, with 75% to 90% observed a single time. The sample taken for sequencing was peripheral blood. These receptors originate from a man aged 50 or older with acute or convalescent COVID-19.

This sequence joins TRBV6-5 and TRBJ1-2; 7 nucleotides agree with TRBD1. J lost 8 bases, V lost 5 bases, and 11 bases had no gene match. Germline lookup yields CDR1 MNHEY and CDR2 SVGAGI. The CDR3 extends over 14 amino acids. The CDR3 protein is CASSPQGLGKGYTF. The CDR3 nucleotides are TGTGCCAGCAGTCCACAGGGGCTAGGGAAGGGCTACACCTTC.

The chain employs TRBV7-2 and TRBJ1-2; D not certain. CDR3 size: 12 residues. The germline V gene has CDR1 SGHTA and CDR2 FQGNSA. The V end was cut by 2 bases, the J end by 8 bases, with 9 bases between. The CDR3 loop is CASSLYGRGYTF. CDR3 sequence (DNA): TGTGCCAGCAGCTTATATGGGCGCGGCTACACCTTC.

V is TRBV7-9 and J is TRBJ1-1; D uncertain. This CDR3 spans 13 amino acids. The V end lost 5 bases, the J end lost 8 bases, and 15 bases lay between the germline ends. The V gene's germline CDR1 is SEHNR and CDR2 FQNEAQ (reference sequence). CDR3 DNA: TGTGCCAGCAGCCCGTATCCCCAGATCGAAGCTTTCTTT. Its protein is CASSPYPQIEAFF.

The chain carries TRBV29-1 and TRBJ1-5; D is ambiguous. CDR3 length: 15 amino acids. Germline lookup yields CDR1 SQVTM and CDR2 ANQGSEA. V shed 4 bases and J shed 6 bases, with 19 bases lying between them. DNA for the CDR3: TGCAGCGTTGTGACCTCCCGGGGAGAGGGTCAGCCCCAGCATTTT. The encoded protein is CSVVTSRGEGQPQHF.

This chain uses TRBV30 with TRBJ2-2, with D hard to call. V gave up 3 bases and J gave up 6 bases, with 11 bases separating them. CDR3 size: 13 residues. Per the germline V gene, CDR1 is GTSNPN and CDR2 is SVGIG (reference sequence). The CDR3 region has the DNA TGTGCCTGGAGGCTAAACGTAGCCGGGGAGCTGTTTTTT. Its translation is CAWRLNVAGELFF.

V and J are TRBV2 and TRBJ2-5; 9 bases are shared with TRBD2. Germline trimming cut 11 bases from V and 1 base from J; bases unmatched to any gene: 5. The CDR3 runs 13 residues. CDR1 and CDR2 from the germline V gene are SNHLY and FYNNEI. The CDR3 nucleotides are TGTGCCCCCGGCGGGGGGGCCCAAGAGACCCAGTACTTC. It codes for CAPGGGAQETQYF.

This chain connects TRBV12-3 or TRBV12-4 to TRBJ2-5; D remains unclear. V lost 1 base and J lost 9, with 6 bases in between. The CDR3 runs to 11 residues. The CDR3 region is CASSLGRAQYF. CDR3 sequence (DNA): TGTGCCAGCAGTTTAGGCCGGGCCCAGTACTTC.

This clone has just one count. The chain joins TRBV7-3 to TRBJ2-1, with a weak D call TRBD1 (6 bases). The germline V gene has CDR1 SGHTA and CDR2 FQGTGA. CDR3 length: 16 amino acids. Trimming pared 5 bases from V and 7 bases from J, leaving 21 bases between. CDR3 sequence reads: CASSPHTGLARNEQFF. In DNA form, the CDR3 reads TGTGCCAGCAGCCCACATACAGGGTTGGCCCGGAATGAGCAGTTCTTC.

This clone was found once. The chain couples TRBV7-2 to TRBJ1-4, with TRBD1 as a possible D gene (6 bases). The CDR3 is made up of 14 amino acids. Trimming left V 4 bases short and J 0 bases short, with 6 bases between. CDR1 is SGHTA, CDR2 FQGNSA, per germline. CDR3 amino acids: CASSWTATNEKLFF. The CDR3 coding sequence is TGTGCCAGCAGCTGGACAGCAACTAATGAAAAACTGTTTTTT.

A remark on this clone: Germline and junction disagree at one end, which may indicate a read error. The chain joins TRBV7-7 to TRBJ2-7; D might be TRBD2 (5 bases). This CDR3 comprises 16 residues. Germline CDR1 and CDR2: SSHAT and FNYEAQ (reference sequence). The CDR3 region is CASSDQDGKSSYEQYF. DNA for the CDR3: TGTGCTAGCAGCGATCAGGACGGGAAAAGCTCCTACGAGCAGTACTTC. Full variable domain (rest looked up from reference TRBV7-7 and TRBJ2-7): GAGVSQSPRYKVTKRGQDVTLRCDPISSHATLYWYQQALGQGPEFLTYFNYEAQPDKSGLPSDRFSAERPEGSISTLTIQRTEQRDSAMYRCASSDQDGKSSYEQYFGPGTRLTVT.

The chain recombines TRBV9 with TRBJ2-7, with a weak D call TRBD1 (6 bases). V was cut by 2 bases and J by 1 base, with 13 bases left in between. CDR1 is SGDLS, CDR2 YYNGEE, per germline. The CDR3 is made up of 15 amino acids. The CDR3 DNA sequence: TGTGCCAGCAGCGTTACAATAGGGGGTTCCTACGAGCAGTACTTC. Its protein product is CASSVTIGGSYEQYF.

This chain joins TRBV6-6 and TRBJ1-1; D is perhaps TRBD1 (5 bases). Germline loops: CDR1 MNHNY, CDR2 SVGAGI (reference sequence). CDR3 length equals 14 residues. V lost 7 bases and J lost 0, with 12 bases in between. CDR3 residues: CASNPTALNTEAFF. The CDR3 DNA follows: TGTGCCAGCAACCCGACAGCTCTGAACACTGAAGCTTTCTTT.

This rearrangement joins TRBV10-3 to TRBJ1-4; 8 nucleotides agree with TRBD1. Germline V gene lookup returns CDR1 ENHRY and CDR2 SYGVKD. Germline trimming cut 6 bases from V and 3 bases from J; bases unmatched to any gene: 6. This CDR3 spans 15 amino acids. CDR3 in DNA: TGTGCCATCAGGTCATCAGGGGGCCCTAATGAAAAACTGTTTTTT. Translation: CAIRSSGGPNEKLFF.

The CDR3: CASRLDRGQYEQYF. The CDR3 DNA follows: TGTGCCAGCAGACTAGACAGGGGACAATACGAGCAGTACTTC. The chain uses TRBV3-1 (or the pseudogene TRBV3-2) and TRBJ2-7; TRBD1 agrees at 8 bases. CDR3 length: 14 residues. CDR1 and CDR2 (germline): LGHDT, YNNKEL (reference sequence). V shed 6 bases and J 4 bases; nucleotides not matched to a gene: 8.

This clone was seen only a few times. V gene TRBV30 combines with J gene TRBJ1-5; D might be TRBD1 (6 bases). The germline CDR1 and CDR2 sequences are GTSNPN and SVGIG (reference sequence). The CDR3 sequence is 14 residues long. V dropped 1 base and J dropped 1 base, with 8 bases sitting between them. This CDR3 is CAWSEGGSNQPQHF. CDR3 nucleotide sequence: TGTGCCTGGAGTGAGGGGGGGAGCAATCAGCCCCAGCATTTT. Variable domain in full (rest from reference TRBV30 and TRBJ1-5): SQTIHQWPATLVQPVGSPLSLECTVEGTSNPNLYWYRQAAGRGLQLLFYSVGIGQISSEVPQNLSASRPQDRQFILSSKKLLLSDSGFYLCAWSEGGSNQPQHFGDGTRLSIL.

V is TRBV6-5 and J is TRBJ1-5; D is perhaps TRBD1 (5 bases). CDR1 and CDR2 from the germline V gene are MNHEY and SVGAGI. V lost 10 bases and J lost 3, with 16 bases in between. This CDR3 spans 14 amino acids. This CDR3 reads CATLPGLVNQPQHF. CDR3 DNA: TGTGCCACCCTTCCGGGACTAGTCAATCAGCCCCAGCATTTT.

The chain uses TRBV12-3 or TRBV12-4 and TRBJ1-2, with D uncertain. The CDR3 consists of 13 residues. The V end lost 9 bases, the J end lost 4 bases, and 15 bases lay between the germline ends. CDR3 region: CASRGWGFYGYTF. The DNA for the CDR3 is TGTGCCAGTCGAGGGTGGGGATTCTATGGCTACACCTTC.

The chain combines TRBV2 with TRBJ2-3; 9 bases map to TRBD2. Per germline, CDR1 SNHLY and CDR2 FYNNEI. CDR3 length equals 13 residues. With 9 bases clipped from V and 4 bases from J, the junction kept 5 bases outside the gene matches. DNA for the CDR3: TGTGCCAGTACGACTAGCGGATCAGATACGCAGTATTTT. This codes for CASTTSGSDTQYF.

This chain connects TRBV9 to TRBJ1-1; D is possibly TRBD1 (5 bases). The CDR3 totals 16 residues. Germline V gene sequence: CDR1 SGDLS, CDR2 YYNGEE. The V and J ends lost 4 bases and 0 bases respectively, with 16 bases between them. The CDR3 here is CASSPRQGVMNTEAFF. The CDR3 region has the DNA TGTGCCAGCAGCCCTCGGCAGGGCGTTATGAACACTGAAGCTTTCTTT.

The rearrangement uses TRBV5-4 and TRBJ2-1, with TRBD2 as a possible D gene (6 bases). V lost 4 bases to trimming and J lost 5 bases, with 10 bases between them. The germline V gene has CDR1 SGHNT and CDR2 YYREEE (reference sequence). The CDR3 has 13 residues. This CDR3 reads CASSAGRNNEQFF. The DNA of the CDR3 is TGTGCCAGCAGCGCGGGACGAAACAATGAGCAGTTCTTC.

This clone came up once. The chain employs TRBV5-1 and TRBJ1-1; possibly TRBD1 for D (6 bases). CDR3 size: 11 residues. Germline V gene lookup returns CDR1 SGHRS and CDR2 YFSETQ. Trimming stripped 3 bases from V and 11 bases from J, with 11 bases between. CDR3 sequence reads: CASSWGQGAFF. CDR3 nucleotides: TGCGCCAGCAGCTGGGGACAAGGGGCTTTCTTT.

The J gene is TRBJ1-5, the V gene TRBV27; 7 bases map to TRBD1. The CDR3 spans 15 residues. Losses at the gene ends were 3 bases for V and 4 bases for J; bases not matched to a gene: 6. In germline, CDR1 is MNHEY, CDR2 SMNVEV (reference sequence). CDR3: CASSLLGQANQPQHF. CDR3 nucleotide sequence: TGTGCCAGCAGTTTGTTAGGACAGGCGAATCAGCCCCAGCATTTT.

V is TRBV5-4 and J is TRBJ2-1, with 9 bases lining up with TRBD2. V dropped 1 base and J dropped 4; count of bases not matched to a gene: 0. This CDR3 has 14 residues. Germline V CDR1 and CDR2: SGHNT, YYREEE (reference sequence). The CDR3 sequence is CASSLSGGYNEQFF. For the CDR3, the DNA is TGTGCCAGCAGCTTGAGCGGGGGGTACAATGAGCAGTTCTTC.

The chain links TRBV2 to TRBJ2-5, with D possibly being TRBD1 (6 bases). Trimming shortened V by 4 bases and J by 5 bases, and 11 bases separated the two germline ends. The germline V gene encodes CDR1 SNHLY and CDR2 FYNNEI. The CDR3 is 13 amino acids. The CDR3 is CASSVVDRETQYF. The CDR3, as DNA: TGTGCCAGCAGTGTAGTAGACAGGGAGACCCAGTACTTC. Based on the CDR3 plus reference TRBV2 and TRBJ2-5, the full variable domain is EPEVTQTPSHQVTQMGQEVILRCVPISNHLYFYWYRQILGQKVEFLVSFYNNEISEKSEIFDDQFSVERPDGSNFTLKIRSTKLEDSAMYFCASSVVDRETQYFGPGTRLLVL.

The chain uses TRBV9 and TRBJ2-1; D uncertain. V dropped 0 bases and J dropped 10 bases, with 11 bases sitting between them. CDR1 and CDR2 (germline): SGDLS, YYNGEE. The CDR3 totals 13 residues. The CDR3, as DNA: TGTGCCAGCAGCGTAGCTTCCTCTAGGGAGCAGTTCTTC. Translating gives CASSVASSREQFF.

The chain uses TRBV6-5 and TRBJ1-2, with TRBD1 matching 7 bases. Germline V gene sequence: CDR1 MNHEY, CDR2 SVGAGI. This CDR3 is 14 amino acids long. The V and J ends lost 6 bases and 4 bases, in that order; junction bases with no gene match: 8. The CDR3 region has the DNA TGTGCCAGCAGAAGCAGGGGGGCCCTCTATGGCTACACCTTC. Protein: CASRSRGALYGYTF.

The CDR3 nucleotides read TGTGCCAGCAGTTTAAGCGGGGGGTTTATGGGTTACACCTTC. It translates to CASSLSGGFMGYTF. This chain connects TRBV27 to TRBJ1-2, with D possibly being TRBD1 (5 bases). From germline, CDR1 is MNHEY and CDR2 SMNVEV (reference sequence). The CDR3 covers 14 residues. V gave up 2 bases and J gave up 11 bases, with 18 bases separating them.